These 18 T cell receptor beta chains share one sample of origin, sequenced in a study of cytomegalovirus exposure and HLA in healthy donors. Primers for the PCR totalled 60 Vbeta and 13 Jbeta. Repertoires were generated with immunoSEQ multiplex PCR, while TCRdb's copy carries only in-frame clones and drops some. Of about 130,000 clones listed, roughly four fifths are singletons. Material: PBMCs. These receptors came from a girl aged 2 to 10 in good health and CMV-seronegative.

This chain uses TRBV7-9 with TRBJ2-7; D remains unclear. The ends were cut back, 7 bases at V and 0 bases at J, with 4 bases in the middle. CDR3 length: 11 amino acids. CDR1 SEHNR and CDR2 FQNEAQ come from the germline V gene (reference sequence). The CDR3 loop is CASTGSYEQYF. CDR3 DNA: TGTGCCAGCACAGGCTCCTACGAGCAGTACTTC.

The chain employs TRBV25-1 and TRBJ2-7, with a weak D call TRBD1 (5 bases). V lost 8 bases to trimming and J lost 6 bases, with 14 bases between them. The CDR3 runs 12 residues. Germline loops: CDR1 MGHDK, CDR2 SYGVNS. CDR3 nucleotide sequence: TGTGCCAGCCAAGGGGTGGGGCGCGAGCAGTACTTC. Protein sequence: CASQGVGREQYF.

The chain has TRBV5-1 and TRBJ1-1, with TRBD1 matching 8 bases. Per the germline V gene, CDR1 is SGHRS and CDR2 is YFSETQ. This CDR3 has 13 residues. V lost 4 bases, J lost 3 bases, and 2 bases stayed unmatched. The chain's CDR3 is CASSIQGDTEAFF. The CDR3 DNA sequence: TGCGCCAGCAGCATACAGGGGGACACTGAAGCTTTCTTT.

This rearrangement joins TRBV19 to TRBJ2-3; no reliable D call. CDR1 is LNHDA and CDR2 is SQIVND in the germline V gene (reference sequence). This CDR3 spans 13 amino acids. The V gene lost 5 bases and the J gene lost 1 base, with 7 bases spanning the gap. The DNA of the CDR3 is TGTGCCAGTAGTCTGACTGGCACAGATACGCAGTATTTT. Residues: CASSLTGTDTQYF.

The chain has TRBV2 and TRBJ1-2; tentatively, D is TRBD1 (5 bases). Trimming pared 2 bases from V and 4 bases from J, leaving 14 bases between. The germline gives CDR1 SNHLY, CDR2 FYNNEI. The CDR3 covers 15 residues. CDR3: CASSESTGAGYGYTF. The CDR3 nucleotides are TGTGCCAGCAGTGAATCAACAGGTGCCGGCTATGGCTACACCTTC. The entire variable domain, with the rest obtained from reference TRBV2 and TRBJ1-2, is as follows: EPEVTQTPSHQVTQMGQEVILRCVPISNHLYFYWYRQILGQKVEFLVSFYNNEISEKSEIFDDQFSVERPDGSNFTLKIRSTKLEDSAMYFCASSESTGAGYGYTFGSGTRLTVV.

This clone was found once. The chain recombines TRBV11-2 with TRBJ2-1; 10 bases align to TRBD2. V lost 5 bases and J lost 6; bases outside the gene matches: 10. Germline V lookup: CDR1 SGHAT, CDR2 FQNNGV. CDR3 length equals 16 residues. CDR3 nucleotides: TGTGCCAGCAGCCGGCCCGGGACTAGCGCGTTCAATGAGCAGTTCTTC. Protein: CASSRPGTSAFNEQFF.

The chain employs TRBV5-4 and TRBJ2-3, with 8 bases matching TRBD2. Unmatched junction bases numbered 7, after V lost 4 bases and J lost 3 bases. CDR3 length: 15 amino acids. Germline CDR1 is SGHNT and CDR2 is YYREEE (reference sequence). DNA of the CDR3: TGTGCCAGCAGCCGACTAGCGAGTCAAACAGATACGCAGTATTTT. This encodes CASSRLASQTDTQYF.

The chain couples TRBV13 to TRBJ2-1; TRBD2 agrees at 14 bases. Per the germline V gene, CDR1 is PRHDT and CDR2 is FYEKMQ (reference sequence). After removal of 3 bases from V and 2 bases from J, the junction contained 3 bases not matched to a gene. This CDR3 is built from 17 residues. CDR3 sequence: CASSFGTSGGPYNEQFF. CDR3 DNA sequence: TGTGCCAGCAGCTTCGGGACTAGCGGGGGCCCCTACAATGAGCAGTTCTTC. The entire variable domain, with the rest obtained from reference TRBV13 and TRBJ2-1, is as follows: AAGVIQSPRHLIKEKRETATLKCYPIPRHDTVYWYQQGPGQDPQFLISFYEKMQSDKGSIPDRFSAQQFSDYHSELNMSSLELGDSALYFCASSFGTSGGPYNEQFFGPGTRLTVL.

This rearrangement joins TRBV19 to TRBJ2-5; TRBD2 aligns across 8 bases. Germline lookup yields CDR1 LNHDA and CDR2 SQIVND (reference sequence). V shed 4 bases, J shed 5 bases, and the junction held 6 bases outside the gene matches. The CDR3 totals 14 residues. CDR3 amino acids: CASSTGLVSETQYF. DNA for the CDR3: TGTGCCAGTAGTACGGGACTAGTTTCCGAGACCCAGTACTTC.

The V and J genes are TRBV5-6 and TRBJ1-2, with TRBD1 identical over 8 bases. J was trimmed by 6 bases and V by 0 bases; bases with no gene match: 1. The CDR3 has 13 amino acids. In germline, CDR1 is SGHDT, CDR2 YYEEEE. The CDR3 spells CASSLAGGHGYTF. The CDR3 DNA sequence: TGTGCCAGCAGCTTGGCAGGGGGCCATGGCTACACCTTC. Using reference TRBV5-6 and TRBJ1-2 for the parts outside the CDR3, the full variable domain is DAGVTQSPTHLIKTRGQQVTLRCSPKSGHDTVSWYQQALGQGPQFIFQYYEEEERQRGNFPDRFSGHQFPNYSSELNVNALLLGDSALYLCASSLAGGHGYTFGSGTRLTVV.

This CDR3 is CASSPGPPSNTGELFF. The CDR3 DNA reads TGTGCCAGCTCACCAGGCCCGCCATCGAACACCGGGGAGCTGTTTTTT. The chain has TRBV18 and TRBJ2-2, with D unresolved. The V gene lost 2 bases and the J gene lost 0 bases, with 10 bases spanning the gap. The CDR3 contains 16 residues. Germline V gene lookup returns CDR1 KGHSH and CDR2 LQKENI.

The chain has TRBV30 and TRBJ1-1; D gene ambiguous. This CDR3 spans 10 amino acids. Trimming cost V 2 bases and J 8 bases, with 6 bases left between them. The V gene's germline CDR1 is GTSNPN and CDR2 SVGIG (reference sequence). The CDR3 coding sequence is TGTGCCTGGAGTTTAGAAGAAGCTTTCTTT. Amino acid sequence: CAWSLEEAFF.

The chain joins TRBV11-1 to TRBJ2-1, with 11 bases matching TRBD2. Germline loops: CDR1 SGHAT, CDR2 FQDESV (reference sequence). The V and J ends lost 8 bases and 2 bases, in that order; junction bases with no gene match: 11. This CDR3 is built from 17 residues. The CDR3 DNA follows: TGTGCCAGCGGCGGGGGGACTAGCGGAGGCCCCTACAATGAGCAGTTCTTC. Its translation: CASGGGTSGGPYNEQFF.

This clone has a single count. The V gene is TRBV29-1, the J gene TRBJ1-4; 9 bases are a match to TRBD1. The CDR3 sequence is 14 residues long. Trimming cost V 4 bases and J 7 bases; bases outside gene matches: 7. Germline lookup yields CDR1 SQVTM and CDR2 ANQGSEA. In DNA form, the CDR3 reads TGCAGCGTTGGGAACAGGGGGCTAAGTGAAAAACTGTTTTTT. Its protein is CSVGNRGLSEKLFF.

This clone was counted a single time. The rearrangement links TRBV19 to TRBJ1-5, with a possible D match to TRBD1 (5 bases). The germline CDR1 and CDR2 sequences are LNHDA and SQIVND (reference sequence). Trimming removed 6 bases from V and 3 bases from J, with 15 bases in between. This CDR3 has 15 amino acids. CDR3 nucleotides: TGTGCCAGTAGCAGGGAGGGGTGGAACAATCAGCCCCAGCATTTT. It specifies CASSREGWNNQPQHF.

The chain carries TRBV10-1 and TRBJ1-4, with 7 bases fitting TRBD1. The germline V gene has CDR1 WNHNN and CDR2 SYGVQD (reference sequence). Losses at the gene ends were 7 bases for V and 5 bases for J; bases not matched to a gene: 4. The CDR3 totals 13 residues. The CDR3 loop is CASTTGINEKLFF. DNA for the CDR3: TGCGCCAGCACGACAGGGATAAATGAAAAACTGTTTTTT.

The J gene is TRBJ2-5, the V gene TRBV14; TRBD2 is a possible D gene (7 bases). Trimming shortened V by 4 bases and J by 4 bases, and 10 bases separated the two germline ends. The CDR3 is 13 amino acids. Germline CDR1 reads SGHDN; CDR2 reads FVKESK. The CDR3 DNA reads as TGTGCCAGCAGCCCAGGGGAGGGAGAGACCCAGTACTTC. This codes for CASSPGEGETQYF.

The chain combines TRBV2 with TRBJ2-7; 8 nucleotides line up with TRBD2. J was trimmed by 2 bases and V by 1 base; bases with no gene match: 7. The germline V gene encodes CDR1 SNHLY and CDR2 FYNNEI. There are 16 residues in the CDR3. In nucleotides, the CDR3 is TGTGCCAGCAGTGAAGATTCCAGCGGGGGAGCCTACGAGCAGTACTTC. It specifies CASSEDSSGGAYEQYF. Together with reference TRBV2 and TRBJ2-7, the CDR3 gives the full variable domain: EPEVTQTPSHQVTQMGQEVILRCVPISNHLYFYWYRQILGQKVEFLVSFYNNEISEKSEIFDDQFSVERPDGSNFTLKIRSTKLEDSAMYFCASSEDSSGGAYEQYFGPGTRLTVT.